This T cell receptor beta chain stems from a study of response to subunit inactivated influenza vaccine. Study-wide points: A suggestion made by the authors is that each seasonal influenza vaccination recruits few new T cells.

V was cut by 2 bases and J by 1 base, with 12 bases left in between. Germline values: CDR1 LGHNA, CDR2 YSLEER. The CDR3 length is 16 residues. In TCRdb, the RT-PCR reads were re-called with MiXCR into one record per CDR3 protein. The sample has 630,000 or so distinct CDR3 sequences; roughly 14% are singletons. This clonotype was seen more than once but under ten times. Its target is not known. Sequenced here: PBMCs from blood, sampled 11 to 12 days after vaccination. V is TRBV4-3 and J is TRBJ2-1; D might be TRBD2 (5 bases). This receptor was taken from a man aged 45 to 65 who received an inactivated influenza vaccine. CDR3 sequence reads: CASSQREGASYNEQFF. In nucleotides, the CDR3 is TGCGCCAGCAGCCAACGAGAGGGAGCTTCCTACAATGAGCAGTTCTTC.